This is a list of T cell receptor beta chains from one sample in a study of T cell repertoires in ileal Crohn's disease. TCRdb's table, derived via immunoSEQ multiplex PCR, lists solely in-frame clones and lacks some. The repertoire holds approximately 3,200 clones, with over 90% as singletons. Sequenced sample: ileal tissue. These receptors originate from an adult with Crohn's disease. Both conserved end residues are part of each CDR3. The order of the fields is V gene, J gene, clone size, D gene, CDR3 protein, CDR3 DNA. A D gene is named only where the DNA matches it firmly. Clone size is stated in some rows and not others, as once, few, many or a class when expanded.

v_call: TRBV30; j_call: TRBJ2-2; clone_size: -; d_call: TRBD1; cdr3_aa: CAWSVQGAGLGELFF; cdr3_nt: TGTGCCTGGAGTGTCCAGGGGGCCGGTCTCGGGGAGCTGTTTTTT
v_call: TRBV27; j_call: TRBJ1-1; clone_size: -; d_call: -; cdr3_aa: CASSPPGLMNTEAFF; cdr3_nt: TGTGCCAGCAGTCCCCCGGGCCTGATGAACACTGAAGCTTTCTTT
v_call: TRBV9; j_call: TRBJ2-2; clone_size: -; d_call: TRBD2; cdr3_aa: CASSAPGLAGGGELFF; cdr3_nt: TGTGCCAGCAGCGCACCGGGACTAGCGGGAGGCGGGGAGCTGTTTTTT
v_call: TRBV7-9; j_call: TRBJ2-3; clone_size: -; d_call: TRBD2; cdr3_aa: CASRRRGGSTDTQYF; cdr3_nt: TGTGCCAGCCGTCGACGGGGGGGTAGCACAGATACGCAGTATTTT
v_call: TRBV2; j_call: TRBJ1-2; clone_size: -; d_call: TRBD1; cdr3_aa: CARGGDSGYTF; cdr3_nt: TGTGCCAGGGGAGGGGACAGTGGCTACACCTTC
v_call: TRBV5-4; j_call: TRBJ1-2; clone_size: once; d_call: TRBD1; cdr3_aa: CASSLDNTGGWVGYTF; cdr3_nt: TGTGCCAGCAGCTTGGATAACACAGGGGGATGGGTCGGCTACACCTTC
v_call: TRBV15; j_call: TRBJ2-1; clone_size: once; d_call: TRBD2; cdr3_aa: CATREGLAGGKEQFF; cdr3_nt: TGTGCCACCAGGGAGGGACTAGCGGGAGGTAAGGAGCAGTTCTTC
v_call: TRBV19; j_call: TRBJ1-5; clone_size: -; d_call: -; cdr3_aa: CASSMRGNNQPQHF; cdr3_nt: TGTGCCAGTAGTATGAGGGGTAACAATCAGCCCCAGCATTTT
v_call: TRBV5-1; j_call: TRBJ2-1; clone_size: -; d_call: TRBD1; cdr3_aa: CASSLGDRGYNEQFF; cdr3_nt: TGCGCCAGCAGCTTGGGGGACAGGGGATACAATGAGCAGTTCTTC
v_call: TRBV11-2; j_call: TRBJ2-2; clone_size: -; d_call: -; cdr3_aa: CASSLTLTGELFF; cdr3_nt: TGTGCCAGCAGCTTAACATTAACCGGGGAGCTGTTTTTT
v_call: TRBV5-1; j_call: TRBJ2-7; clone_size: -; d_call: TRBD2; cdr3_aa: CASSLTSGGPYEQYF; cdr3_nt: TGCGCCAGCAGCCTGACTAGCGGGGGGCCGTACGAGCAGTACTTC
v_call: TRBV18; j_call: TRBJ1-1; clone_size: -; d_call: TRBD1; cdr3_aa: CASSQGATTEAFF; cdr3_nt: TGTGCCAGCTCACAGGGGGCGACCACTGAAGCTTTCTTT
v_call: TRBV4-3; j_call: TRBJ1-2; clone_size: -; d_call: TRBD1; cdr3_aa: CASSPGQGANYGYTF; cdr3_nt: TGCGCCAGCAGCCCGGGACAGGGTGCTAACTATGGCTACACCTTC
v_call: TRBV6-6; j_call: TRBJ2-7; clone_size: -; d_call: TRBD2; cdr3_aa: CASSRGGAYEQYF; cdr3_nt: TGTGCCAGCAGTCGGGGGGGGGCCTACGAGCAGTACTTC
v_call: TRBV4-2; j_call: TRBJ2-1; clone_size: -; d_call: -; cdr3_aa: CASSQEWGRGTSYNEQFF; cdr3_nt: TGTGCCAGCAGCCAAGAATGGGGAAGAGGAACCTCCTACAATGAGCAGTTCTTC
v_call: TRBV5-4; j_call: TRBJ1-1; clone_size: -; d_call: -; cdr3_aa: CASSRHNTEAFF; cdr3_nt: TGTGCCAGCAGCAGACACAACACTGAAGCTTTCTTT
v_call: TRBV30; j_call: TRBJ2-7; clone_size: -; d_call: TRBD1; cdr3_aa: CAWKRDRWIYEQYF; cdr3_nt: TGTGCCTGGAAGAGGGACAGGTGGATCTACGAGCAGTACTTC
v_call: TRBV9; j_call: TRBJ1-1; clone_size: -; d_call: -; cdr3_aa: CASSVAQQNTEAFF; cdr3_nt: TGTGCCAGCAGCGTAGCCCAGCAGAACACTGAAGCTTTCTTT
v_call: TRBV5-1; j_call: TRBJ1-1; clone_size: -; d_call: TRBD1; cdr3_aa: CASSILGQATEAFF; cdr3_nt: TGCGCCAGCAGCATCCTCGGACAGGCCACTGAAGCTTTCTTT
v_call: TRBV30; j_call: TRBJ2-5; clone_size: -; d_call: TRBD2; cdr3_aa: CAWSLGLEETQYF; cdr3_nt: TGTGCCTGGAGTTTGGGACTAGAAGAGACCCAGTACTTC
v_call: TRBV10-1; j_call: TRBJ2-4; clone_size: -; d_call: -; cdr3_aa: CASSDTGIQYF; cdr3_nt: TGCGCCAGCAGTGACACGGGGATTCAGTACTTC
v_call: TRBV19; j_call: TRBJ1-1; clone_size: -; d_call: -; cdr3_aa: CASSQNGDTEAFF; cdr3_nt: TGTGCCAGTAGCCAAAACGGGGACACTGAAGCTTTCTTT
v_call: TRBV18; j_call: TRBJ2-7; clone_size: -; d_call: TRBD1; cdr3_aa: CASSAGTGDYEQYF; cdr3_nt: TGTGCCAGCTCTGCGGGGACAGGGGACTACGAGCAGTACTTC
v_call: TRBV15; j_call: TRBJ1-5; clone_size: once; d_call: -; cdr3_aa: CATSPRQPNQPQHF; cdr3_nt: TGTGCCACCAGCCCCCGACAGCCCAATCAGCCCCAGCATTTT
v_call: TRBV19; j_call: TRBJ2-3; clone_size: -; d_call: -; cdr3_aa: CASTSTRTSTDTQYF; cdr3_nt: TGTGCCAGTACCTCTACTAGAACCAGCACAGATACGCAGTATTTT
v_call: TRBV11-3; j_call: TRBJ2-1; clone_size: -; d_call: TRBD1; cdr3_aa: CASSSRTGHHEQFF; cdr3_nt: TGTGCCAGCAGCTCCCGGACAGGGCATCATGAGCAGTTCTTC
v_call: TRBV4-3; j_call: TRBJ2-5; clone_size: -; d_call: TRBD1; cdr3_aa: CASSQQTGGGETQYF; cdr3_nt: TGCGCCAGCAGCCAACAAACAGGGGGCGGGGAGACCCAGTACTTC
v_call: TRBV25-1; j_call: TRBJ1-3; clone_size: once; d_call: -; cdr3_aa: CASSAPGSGNTIYF; cdr3_nt: TGTGCCAGCAGTGCTCCAGGCTCTGGAAACACCATATATTTT